These 14 T cell receptor beta chains originate from one sample sequenced in a study of CD8 T cell repertoires and HIV-1 epitope variants. Their antigens are not known. The repertoire was sequenced with immunoSEQ multiplex PCR; TCRdb's copy has only in-frame clones and lacks some. Of 4,500 to 7,000 clones in the sample, about 71% were seen once. Sequenced: cultured CD8+ T cells derived from PBMCs. These receptors were collected from a male donor with HIV.

This chain connects TRBV19 to TRBJ2-7; 7 bases are shared with TRBD2. Germline V gives CDR1 LNHDA, CDR2 SQIVND (reference sequence). V gave up 3 bases and J gave up 4 bases; unmatched junction bases: 6. The CDR3 has 14 residues. The CDR3 is CASSISLAAYEQYF. For the CDR3, the DNA is TGTGCCAGTAGTATCAGCCTAGCGGCATACGAGCAGTACTTC.

This clone has a single count. V is TRBV11-2 and J is TRBJ1-3; possible D gene TRBD1, 6 bases. Trimming stripped 7 bases from V and 0 bases from J, with 13 bases between. The CDR3 contains 15 residues. The germline gives CDR1 SGHAT, CDR2 FQNNGV. The CDR3 nucleotides read TGTGCCAGCACGAGAAGGGGGACCTCTGGAAACACCATATATTTT. It codes for CASTRRGTSGNTIYF.

This clone was counted a few times. V is TRBV27 and J is TRBJ1-5; no definite D call. V gave up 2 bases and J gave up 7 bases, with 12 bases separating them. The CDR3 is 14 residues long. Germline values: CDR1 MNHEY, CDR2 SMNVEV (reference sequence). The CDR3 bases are TGTGCCAGCAGTTTACGGACGGATGGGCAGCCCCAGCATTTT. Translation gives CASSLRTDGQPQHF.

The V gene is TRBV19, the J gene TRBJ2-1; tentatively, D is TRBD1 (5 bases). The CDR3 runs to 14 residues. Deletions cut 1 base from V and 7 bases from J, with 11 bases between. CDR1 is LNHDA, CDR2 SQIVND, per germline (reference sequence). This CDR3 reads CASSIVQGENEQFF. In nucleotides, the CDR3 is TGTGCCAGTAGTATAGTTCAGGGTGAAAATGAGCAGTTCTTC.

The rearrangement joins TRBV7-2 to TRBJ2-5; tentatively, D is TRBD2 (5 bases). V was trimmed by 5 bases and J by 5 bases, leaving 15 bases between them. The CDR3 consists of 14 residues. Germline-derived CDR1 and CDR2 are SGHTA and FQGNSA. CDR3 in amino acids: CASSPPGVMETQYF. As DNA, the CDR3 is TGTGCCAGCAGCCCCCCCGGGGTGATGGAGACCCAGTACTTC.

V usage is TRBV28 and J usage is TRBJ2-5; D possibly corresponds to TRBD1 (6 bases). Trimming cost V 2 bases and J 2 bases, with 21 bases left between them. The CDR3 has 18 amino acids. Germline values: CDR1 MDHEN, CDR2 SYDVKM. The chain's CDR3 is CASSLEELDSREQETQYF. The CDR3 nucleotides are TGTGCCAGCAGTTTAGAAGAACTGGACAGCAGGGAACAAGAGACCCAGTACTTC.

This clone has a handful of counts. V and J are TRBV30 and TRBJ1-5; D ambiguous. V was clipped by 0 bases and J by 8 bases, with 17 bases between them. The CDR3 contains 15 residues. CDR1 GTSNPN and CDR2 SVGIG come from the germline V gene (reference sequence). The CDR3 spells CAWSVGPSSWEPQHF. CDR3 sequence (DNA): TGTGCCTGGAGTGTAGGACCTTCTTCGTGGGAGCCCCAGCATTTT.

The gene calls are TRBV11-1 and TRBJ2-1, with TRBD2 matching over 7 bases. V dropped 0 bases and J dropped 1; count of bases not matched to a gene: 12. Germline V gene lookup returns CDR1 SGHAT and CDR2 FQDESV (reference sequence). This CDR3 region has 19 residues. In DNA, the CDR3 is TGTGCCAGCAGCTTAGCGTATAGCCGGGAGGTTGGGTCCTACAATGAGCAGTTCTTC. Amino acids: CASSLAYSREVGSYNEQFF.

The CDR3 protein is CASRFDRGEWNEQYF. The CDR3 region has the DNA TGTGCCAGCCGATTTGACAGGGGCGAATGGAACGAGCAGTACTTC. V gene TRBV28 combines with J gene TRBJ2-7, with 8 nucleotides matching TRBD1. This CDR3 comprises 15 residues. Germline V gene data show CDR1 as MDHEN and CDR2 as SYDVKM. V shed 8 bases, J shed 5 bases, and the junction held 14 bases outside the gene matches.

This chain joins TRBV11-1 and TRBJ1-1; D is unresolved. The CDR3 has 15 amino acids. From germline, CDR1 is SGHAT and CDR2 FQDESV (reference sequence). Trimming left V 5 bases short and J 1 base short, with 14 bases between. CDR3 loop: CASSPQAIPNTEAFF. The CDR3 bases are TGTGCCAGCAGCCCCCAGGCGATCCCGAACACTGAAGCTTTCTTT.

Here the CDR3 reads CSVDVGGYEQYF. CDR3 sequence (DNA): TGCAGCGTTGATGTCGGGGGATACGAGCAGTACTTC. The chain combines TRBV29-1 with TRBJ2-7, with D possibly matching TRBD2 (6 bases). Germline V CDR1 and CDR2: SQVTM, ANQGSEA. V was cut by 3 bases and J by 4 bases, with 10 bases left in between. CDR3 size: 12 residues.

The chain recombines TRBV16 with TRBJ2-2, with 7 bases aligning to TRBD2. The germline gives CDR1 KGHSY, CDR2 FQNENV. CDR3 length: 15 residues. The V and J ends lost 0 bases and 4 bases, in that order; junction bases with no gene match: 2. CDR3 DNA sequence: TGTGCCAGCAGCCAATCATCGGGGGGCACCGGGGAGCTGTTTTTT. This gives the protein CASSQSSGGTGELFF.

The chain employs TRBV5-5 and TRBJ1-5, with D tentatively TRBD1 (6 bases). The CDR3 contains 15 residues. V lost 4 bases and J 0 bases, leaving 11 bases between the germline ends. From germline, CDR1 is SGHKS and CDR2 YYEKEE (reference sequence). CDR3 in DNA: TGTGCCAGCAGCAAACAGGGCTTTAGCAATCAGCCCCAGCATTTT. This gives the protein CASSKQGFSNQPQHF.

V is TRBV7-6 and J is TRBJ2-1, with 10 bases identical to TRBD2. The CDR3 runs 15 residues. Germline CDR1 and CDR2: SGHVS and FNYEAQ. Losses at the gene ends were 5 bases for V and 4 bases for J; bases not matched to a gene: 5. The CDR3 nucleotides read TGTGCCAGCAGCCCCCTAGCGGGAGTATACAATGAGCAGTTCTTC. Translating it yields CASSPLAGVYNEQFF.